Shown below are 8 T cell receptor beta chains from a single sample sequenced in a study of PD-1 blockade in mismatch repair-deficient tumors. Some clones are missing from TCRdb's copy, which holds only in-frame ones; the method was immunoSEQ multiplex PCR. The data show about 34,000 clones, with more than 70% seen just once and 3% to 4% held by the top ten. The sequencing used PBMCs, collected approximately 6 weeks after starting pembrolizumab. These receptors were collected from an adult with mismatch repair-deficient cancer.

DNA of the CDR3: TGTGCCAGCAGCCCAGCCCCTACTAGTTCTGATACGCAGTATTTT. Translation: CASSPAPTSSDTQYF. V usage is TRBV7-2 and J usage is TRBJ2-3, with a tentative D call TRBD2 (5 bases). The germline gives CDR1 SGHTA, CDR2 FQGNSA. Trimming took 5 bases from V and 6 from J, leaving 18 bases between them. This CDR3 has 15 residues. The full variable domain, its missing parts supplied by reference TRBV7-2 and TRBJ2-3, is GAGVSQSPSNKVTEKGKDVELRCDPISGHTALYWYRQSLGQGLEFLIYFQGNSAPDKSGLPSDRFSAERTGGSVSTLTIQRTQQEDSAVYLCASSPAPTSSDTQYFGPGTRLTVL.

This clone was detected once. V gene TRBV7-3 combines with J gene TRBJ2-5; 8 bases match TRBD1. Near its end, the DNA agrees better with TRBJ2-7, so the J call may be wrong. Per germline, CDR1 SGHTA and CDR2 FQGTGA. This CDR3 has 14 amino acids. CDR3 nucleotide sequence: TGTGCCAGCAGCTATAAGACAGGGGCCTACGAGCAGTACTTC. It is translated as CASSYKTGAYEQYF.

In this sample, this clone turned up a few times. The chain recombines TRBV9 with TRBJ2-7; possible D gene TRBD2, 5 bases. Germline values: CDR1 SGDLS, CDR2 YYNGEE. Trimming removed 3 bases from V and 3 bases from J, with 10 bases in between. The CDR3 loop spans 13 amino acids. CDR3 sequence: CASSDDRDYEQYF. For the CDR3, the DNA is TGTGCCAGCAGCGATGACCGGGACTACGAGCAGTACTTC.

This clone was counted a single time. The rearrangement links TRBV5-1 to TRBJ2-3; 13 bases map to TRBD2. The CDR3 contains 16 residues. With 4 bases clipped from V and 2 bases from J, the junction kept 4 bases outside the gene matches. Germline-derived CDR1 and CDR2 are SGHRS and YFSETQ. CDR3 DNA sequence: TGCGCCAGCAGCCCCGGACTAGCGGGAGACACAGATACGCAGTATTTT. Translation: CASSPGLAGDTDTQYF.

The genes are TRBV28 and TRBJ2-7, with 10 bases aligning to TRBD1. Looked up from germline, CDR1 is MDHEN and CDR2 is SYDVKM. Losses at the gene ends were 3 bases for V and 7 bases for J; bases not matched to a gene: 6. The length of the CDR3 is 14 residues. This CDR3 reads CASSFGTGEWEQYF. The CDR3 region has the DNA TGTGCCAGCAGTTTCGGGACAGGGGAATGGGAGCAGTACTTC.

The chain combines TRBV28 with TRBJ2-5, with 9 bases aligning to TRBD1. The CDR3 runs 18 residues. Germline V CDR1 and CDR2: MDHEN, SYDVKM. V dropped 2 bases and J dropped 4; count of bases not matched to a gene: 14. CDR3: CASSLPDTGTGSGETQYF. Written as DNA, the CDR3 is TGTGCCAGCAGTTTACCTGACACCGGGACAGGGTCGGGAGAGACCCAGTACTTC. Filled out from reference TRBV28 and TRBJ2-5, the complete variable domain reads DVKVTQSSRYLVKRTGEKVFLECVQDMDHENMFWYRQDPGLGLRLIYFSYDVKMKEKGDIPEGYSVSREKKERFSLILESASTNQTSMYLCASSLPDTGTGSGETQYFGPGTRLLVL.

The CDR3 DNA follows: TGTGCCAGCAGTTCCTTCTATGGCTACACCTTC. Translation gives CASSSFYGYTF. The rearrangement uses TRBV28 and TRBJ1-2; no reliable D call. V dropped 4 bases and J dropped 4 bases, with 4 bases sitting between them. The CDR3 totals 11 residues. Germline V CDR1 and CDR2: MDHEN, SYDVKM.

The V gene is TRBV6-4, the J gene TRBJ2-1; TRBD2 agrees at 10 bases. Looked up from germline, CDR1 is MRHNA and CDR2 is SNTAGT. This CDR3 contains 15 residues. Losses at the gene ends were 4 bases for V and 4 bases for J; bases not matched to a gene: 4. The DNA for the CDR3 is TGTGCCAGCAGTGCGGTACTAGCGGGATACAATGAGCAGTTCTTC. Translation gives CASSAVLAGYNEQFF.